The T cell receptor beta chain under discussion was sequenced for a study of blood T cell repertoires in COVID-19. Turning to the study itself: PBMCs, B-cell-depleted T cells, or T cells provided the cDNA or gDNA that made up the material.

The repertoire was sequenced with immunoSEQ multiplex PCR; TCRdb's copy has only in-frame clones and lacks some. The table records 300,000 to 400,000 clones, less than 85% of them present only once. Cohort assignment relied on participant-reported clinical history. A case of COVID-19 had been met by exposed participants within 2 weeks before study entry. Sequencing was done on a sample of PBMCs or T cells enriched from blood (not recorded which). This TCR derives from a woman aged 25 to 39 who had been exposed to COVID-19.

The DNA of the CDR3 is TGTGCCAGCAGTCTTTCCGGGACTAGCGGGAGGGTTAACGAGCAGTACTTC. The encoded protein is CASSLSGTSGRVNEQYF. The genes are TRBV27 and TRBJ2-7, with 16 bases aligning to TRBD2. Germline assignment: CDR1 MNHEY and CDR2 SMNVEV (reference sequence). The CDR3 is 17 residues long. Losses at the gene ends were 5 bases for V and 5 bases for J; bases not matched to a gene: 9.